The present T cell receptor beta chain was sequenced within a study of shared T cell receptors in the human thymus. Germline CDR1 SGDLS, CDR2 YYNGEE. The germline V and J ends were trimmed by 9 bases and 6 bases, with 15 bases remaining between them. There are 12 residues in the CDR3. TCRdb keeps only in-frame clones here, not all; method: immunoSEQ multiplex PCR. The sample includes about 730,000 clones, 80% to 90% of them seen just once. This same sample was also taken into another study, of human thymus T cells. This second study notes: All donors were healthy Finnish infants who were undergoing corrective surgery to treat congenital heart defects. Obtained as resections during corrective heart surgery, the thymus tissue was then studied. Thymic and blood repertoires seemed to favor certain V and J genes.

This receptor was identified in a girl in the first two years of life with a congenital heart defect. The gene calls are TRBV9 and TRBJ2-5, with D unclear. The sample taken for sequencing was thymocytes. In DNA, the CDR3 is TGTGCCACCCTCGTGGGCTCAAAGACCCAGTACTTC. Its translation: CATLVGSKTQYF. The entire variable domain, with the rest obtained from reference TRBV9 and TRBJ2-5, is as follows: DSGVTQTPKHLITATGQRVTLRCSPRSGDLSVYWYQQSLDQGLQFLIQYYNGEERAKGNILERFSAQQFPDLHSELNLSSLELGDSALYFCATLVGSKTQYFGPGTRLLVL.